This T cell receptor beta chain was captured by sequencing in a study of fetal regulatory T cell absence and autoimmunity. Data came from immunoSEQ multiplex PCR; TCRdb stores just in-frame clones and leaves some out. Of just over 45,000 clones in the sample, roughly 83% were seen once. From germline, CDR1 is SGHVS and CDR2 FQNEAQ. Trimming cost V 4 bases and J 2 bases; bases outside gene matches: 7. CDR3 length: 17 amino acids. The source of this sequence is a newborn boy with IPEX syndrome. Sequences were obtained from cord blood. The chain is built from TRBV7-8 and TRBJ2-3, with TRBD2 identical over 12 bases. CDR3 region: CASSYQLAGGHTDTQYF. CDR3 nucleotide sequence: TGTGCCAGCAGCTACCAACTAGCGGGGGGCCACACAGATACGCAGTATTTT.